This T cell receptor (beta chain) originates from a study of blood T cell repertoires in COVID-19. The assay was immunoSEQ multiplex PCR, and TCRdb's table has in-frame clones only and misses some. The table lists 140,000 to 150,000 clones, 80% to 90% of them singletons, with about 9.4% in the top ten. This CDR3 spans 14 amino acids. V was trimmed by 4 bases and J by 8 bases, leaving 17 bases between them. CDR1 and CDR2 (germline): SQVTM, ANQGSEA. This sequence joins TRBV29-1 and TRBJ1-4; D possibly corresponds to TRBD1 (5 bases). Sample: peripheral blood. This clonotype was sampled from a man aged 60 to 75 with active or convalescent COVID-19. CDR3 DNA sequence: TGCAGCGTTGGAGACAGTAGCTTTGGCGAAAAACTGTTTTTT. Translated: CSVGDSSFGEKLFF.